The 26 T cell receptor beta chains listed next were all sequenced from one sample in a study of T cells after yellow fever vaccination. Using its own MiXCR run on the 5' RACE reads, TCRdb lists one record per CDR3 protein. The sample contains 550,000 to 750,000 distinct CDR3 sequences, roughly 12% of which appear only once. This sample comprised PBMCs, obtained on the day of the yellow fever booster vaccination. The receptors originated from a man under 40 who received the YFV17D yellow fever vaccine.

This chain uses TRBV20-1 with TRBJ2-7; 9 bases agree with TRBD2. The V segment lost 3 bases and the J segment 5 bases; nucleotides outside the gene matches: 20. The CDR3 has 18 amino acids. Per germline, CDR1 DFQATT and CDR2 SNEGSKA (reference sequence). The CDR3 DNA reads TGCAGTGCTAGTCCCTCCCTCCCGAAAGCGGGAGGAAGCAACGAGCAGTACTTC. Residues: CSASPSLPKAGGSNEQYF.

This clonotype was observed a handful of times. J is TRBJ2-1 and V is TRBV20-1; maybe TRBD2 (5 bases). From germline, CDR1 is DFQATT and CDR2 SNEGSKA (reference sequence). The CDR3 loop spans 14 amino acids. V lost 3 bases and J 5 bases, leaving 14 bases between the germline ends. CDR3 region: CSASLGNSNNEQFF. The CDR3 DNA reads TGCAGTGCTAGTCTCGGGAATAGCAACAATGAGCAGTTCTTC.

The chain carries TRBV20-1 and TRBJ1-4; D is possibly TRBD1 (5 bases). CDR1 DFQATT and CDR2 SNEGSKA come from the germline V gene (reference sequence). The CDR3 covers 16 residues. Trimming took off 0 bases at V and 0 bases at J, with 11 bases between the two ends. The CDR3 loop reads CSAREGGGTTNEKLFF. The CDR3 DNA reads TGCAGTGCTAGAGAAGGCGGGGGGACAACTAATGAAAAACTGTTTTTT.

This clonotype occurred a few times. This chain links TRBV15 with TRBJ1-1; maybe TRBD1 (6 bases). V was shortened by 5 bases and J by 5 bases, with 15 bases between the two germline ends. The germline gives CDR1 LNHNV, CDR2 YYDKDF (reference sequence). The CDR3 runs to 14 residues. CDR3 protein: CATSVGGSRTEAFF. The CDR3 DNA reads as TGTGCCACCAGCGTTGGGGGCTCTCGGACTGAAGCTTTCTTT. Drawing the rest from reference TRBV15 and TRBJ1-1, the complete variable domain is DAMVIQNPRYQVTQFGKPVTLSCSQTLNHNVMYWYQQKSSQAPKLLFHYYDKDFNNEADTPDNFQSRRPNTSFCFLDIRSPGLGDTAMYLCATSVGGSRTEAFFGQGTRLTVV.

By frequency in the sample, this clonotype is medium-sized (0.01 to 0.1%). This rearrangement joins TRBV20-1 to TRBJ2-1; 9 nucleotides align to TRBD2. Germline V gene sequence: CDR1 DFQATT, CDR2 SNEGSKA (reference sequence). The ends lost 2 bases at V and 6 bases at J; junction bases unmatched: 11. This CDR3 contains 16 residues. The CDR3 reads CSARKNAGGPINEQFF. The CDR3 DNA follows: TGCAGTGCTAGAAAGAATGCGGGAGGGCCGATCAATGAGCAGTTCTTC.

This clonotype was detected only a few times. The V and J genes are TRBV12-3 or TRBV12-4 and TRBJ2-2; 9 positions agree with TRBD1. Trimming at V came to 5 bases and at J to 5 bases, leaving 9 bases not matched to a gene. This CDR3 has 16 residues. CDR3 bases: TGTGCCAGCAGTGTCGGGACAGGGCGTAGGACCGGGGAGCTGTTTTTT. Translated, it gives CASSVGTGRRTGELFF.

This clonotype showed up many times. The CDR3 DNA sequence: TGCAGTGCTAGGATGGCTAGCGGGCTGGAGACCCAGTACTTC. Translation: CSARMASGLETQYF. The chain joins TRBV20-1 to TRBJ2-5, with 8 bases lining up with TRBD2. V shed 3 bases and J 5 bases; nucleotides not matched to a gene: 8. Germline V gene data show CDR1 as DFQATT and CDR2 as SNEGSKA (reference sequence). The CDR3 consists of 14 residues.

This rearrangement joins TRBV20-1 to TRBJ2-1; TRBD2 matches at 7 bases. The germline V gene encodes CDR1 DFQATT and CDR2 SNEGSKA (reference sequence). The junction had 13 bases not matched to a gene; V was cut back by 0 bases and J by 8 bases. The CDR3 covers 16 residues. CDR3 residues: CSARDPLAGGRDEQFF. The CDR3 nucleotides are TGCAGTGCTAGAGATCCCTTAGCGGGCGGAAGGGATGAGCAGTTCTTC.

The gene calls are TRBV12-3 or TRBV12-4 and TRBJ1-6; tentatively, D is TRBD1 (5 bases). The CDR3 is 14 residues long. V lost 8 bases and J lost 8, with 16 bases in between. Here the CDR3 DNA reads TGTGCCAGCGTATCGGGGACCTGGGATTCACCCCTCCACTTT. Residues: CASVSGTWDSPLHF.

This clonotype was counted only a few times. The gene calls are TRBV7-8 and TRBJ1-1; D remains ambiguous. The CDR3 covers 15 residues. CDR1 is SGHVS and CDR2 is FQNEAQ in the germline V gene. Trimming took off 0 bases at V and 10 bases at J, with 18 bases between the two ends. This chain's CDR3 is CASSLAARASEGAFF. CDR3 coding DNA: TGTGCCAGCAGCTTAGCGGCACGGGCCTCCGAGGGAGCTTTCTTT.

V and J are TRBV20-1 and TRBJ2-2, with 14 bases lining up with TRBD2. The CDR3 has 16 residues. Germline V gives CDR1 DFQATT, CDR2 SNEGSKA (reference sequence). V trimming: 5 bases; J trimming: 4 bases; junction bases outside the gene matches: 6. CDR3 protein: CSAQGLAGDRTGELFF. The CDR3 DNA reads as TGCAGTGCTCAGGGACTAGCGGGAGATCGCACCGGGGAGCTGTTTTTT.

The rearrangement links TRBV2 to TRBJ2-1; D is ambiguous. Trimming cost V 0 bases and J 13 bases, with 4 bases left between them. The CDR3 is made up of 10 amino acids. The germline gives CDR1 SNHLY, CDR2 FYNNEI. DNA for the CDR3: TGTGCCAGCAGTGAAGCGCTTCAGTTCTTC. It translates to CASSEALQFF.

This rearrangement joins TRBV9 to TRBJ2-1, with D perhaps matching TRBD2 (5 bases). Trimming removed 0 bases at V and 6 bases at J, with 13 bases between. CDR3 length: 15 residues. CDR1 is SGDLS, CDR2 YYNGEE, per germline. The CDR3 region is CASSVGGNPLNEQFF. CDR3 DNA: TGTGCCAGCAGCGTAGGAGGGAACCCCCTCAATGAGCAGTTCTTC.

This clonotype was found a few times. The gene calls are TRBV15 and TRBJ2-7, with 13 bases lining up with TRBD2. This CDR3 spans 20 amino acids. Trimming removed 0 bases from V and 2 bases from J; junction bases left unmatched: 13. Germline loops: CDR1 LNHNV, CDR2 YYDKDF (reference sequence). CDR3 bases: TGTGCCACCAGCAGAGAGTACAGGACTAGCGGGAGACGGTCTGCCTACGAGCAGTACTTC. As protein: CATSREYRTSGRRSAYEQYF. The full variable domain, completed using reference TRBV15 and TRBJ2-7, is DAMVIQNPRYQVTQFGKPVTLSCSQTLNHNVMYWYQQKSSQAPKLLFHYYDKDFNNEADTPDNFQSRRPNTSFCFLDIRSPGLGDTAMYLCATSREYRTSGRRSAYEQYFGPGTRLTVT.

The chain combines TRBV7-2 with TRBJ2-3; D is unclear. Per the germline V gene, CDR1 is SGHTA and CDR2 is FQGNSA. This CDR3 is 16 amino acids long. V was cut by 1 base and J by 3 bases, with 14 bases left in between. The CDR3 DNA follows: TGTGCCAGCAGCTTAGTAGGGTCCCCCCTGACAGATACGCAGTATTTT. Its protein product is CASSLVGSPLTDTQYF.

A few counts support this clonotype. J is TRBJ1-2 and V is TRBV12-3 or TRBV12-4, with D possibly being TRBD1 (5 bases). This CDR3 is built from 12 residues. V was pared by 5 bases and J by 6 bases, with 10 bases between. The CDR3: CASSPTEDGYTF. The DNA for the CDR3 is TGTGCCAGCAGTCCGACAGAAGATGGCTACACCTTC.

This clonotype was counted a few times. The chain links TRBV7-3 to TRBJ1-1; perhaps TRBD1 as D (5 bases). CDR3 length equals 18 residues. Germline V CDR1 and CDR2: SGHTA, FQGTGA. Trimming took 1 base from V and 0 from J, leaving 18 bases between them. CDR3 amino acids: CASSLRAGVWGLNTEAFF. CDR3 DNA: TGTGCCAGCAGCTTAAGGGCCGGGGTGTGGGGGTTGAACACTGAAGCTTTCTTT.

There are a few counts of this clonotype. The rearrangement joins TRBV28 to TRBJ1-6, with D possibly matching TRBD1 (6 bases). The V gene's germline CDR1 is MDHEN and CDR2 SYDVKM. Between the trimmed V and J ends, which lost 2 bases and 9 bases, there was a span of 8 bases. The CDR3 runs 13 residues. The CDR3 is CASSLEGVSPLHF. DNA of the CDR3: TGTGCCAGCAGTTTAGAGGGGGTTTCACCCCTCCACTTT. The complete variable domain, with remaining parts taken from reference TRBV28 and TRBJ1-6, reads DVKVTQSSRYLVKRTGEKVFLECVQDMDHENMFWYRQDPGLGLRLIYFSYDVKMKEKGDIPEGYSVSREKKERFSLILESASTNQTSMYLCASSLEGVSPLHFGNGTRLTVT.

This chain links TRBV4-1 with TRBJ2-7, with a weak D call TRBD1 (6 bases). The CDR3 runs to 16 residues. Germline assignment: CDR1 MGHRA and CDR2 YSYEKL. Trimming cost V 0 bases and J 3 bases, with 15 bases left between them. The CDR3 DNA sequence: TGCGCCAGCAGCCAAGAGAAGAGGCAGGGGCTCTACGAGCAGTACTTC. Encoded protein: CASSQEKRQGLYEQYF.

V gene TRBV5-1 combines with J gene TRBJ2-1; TRBD1 is a possible D gene (6 bases). Trimming shortened V by 3 bases and J by 6 bases, and 10 bases separated the two germline ends. The CDR3 has 13 residues. Germline values: CDR1 SGHRS, CDR2 YFSETQ. The chain's CDR3 is CASSSMGANEQFF. The CDR3, as DNA: TGCGCCAGCAGCTCCATGGGGGCCAATGAGCAGTTCTTC.

The sample holds a few counts of this clonotype. J is TRBJ2-1 and V is TRBV10-3; D might be TRBD2 (5 bases). Germline values: CDR1 ENHRY, CDR2 SYGVKD. Between the trimmed V and J ends, which lost 4 bases and 5 bases, there was a span of 18 bases. The CDR3 loop spans 16 amino acids. The CDR3 protein is CAISGPGRGGDNEQFF. CDR3 nucleotide sequence: TGTGCCATCAGTGGCCCCGGTCGAGGAGGAGACAATGAGCAGTTCTTC.

This chain links TRBV6-5 with TRBJ2-7; a possible D gene is TRBD2 (6 bases). The ends were cut back, 0 bases at V and 0 bases at J, with 12 bases in the middle. Germline V gene lookup returns CDR1 MNHEY and CDR2 SVGAGI. There are 16 residues in the CDR3. The CDR3 DNA follows: TGTGCCAGCAGTTACTCCCCTAGCGCCAGCTCCTACGAGCAGTACTTC. This sequence encodes CASSYSPSASSYEQYF.

V and J are TRBV7-9 and TRBJ2-1, with 10 bases that match TRBD1. With V trimmed by 1 base and J by 9 bases, 6 bases remained unmatched. CDR3 length equals 15 residues. Germline CDR1 is SEHNR and CDR2 is FQNEAQ (reference sequence). CDR3 in amino acids: CASSLGTGGLGEQFF. For the CDR3, the DNA is TGTGCCAGCAGCTTAGGGACAGGGGGATTAGGTGAGCAGTTCTTC.

J is TRBJ2-7 and V is TRBV5-5; D gene unclear. The ends were cut back, 0 bases at V and 2 bases at J, with 6 bases in the middle. CDR1 and CDR2 from the germline V gene are SGHKS and YYEKEE (reference sequence). The CDR3 has 13 residues. The CDR3 DNA follows: TGTGCCAGCAGCTTGGTGAAGGCCTACGAGCAGTACTTC. It is translated as CASSLVKAYEQYF.

The V and J genes are TRBV3-1 and TRBJ2-7; no clear D. Between the trimmed V and J ends, which lost 2 bases and 5 bases, there was a span of 7 bases. The CDR3 is 12 residues long. Germline assignment: CDR1 LGHDT and CDR2 YNNKEL (reference sequence). This CDR3 reads CASSQIPNEQYF. In DNA, the CDR3 is TGTGCCAGCAGCCAAATCCCGAACGAGCAGTACTTC.

The gene calls are TRBV5-1 and TRBJ2-1; 11 nucleotides match TRBD2. V trimming: 4 bases; J trimming: 8 bases; junction bases outside the gene matches: 14. The CDR3 spans 17 residues. Germline V gene lookup returns CDR1 SGHRS and CDR2 YFSETQ. CDR3 bases: TGCGCCAGCAGCCATCGGACTAGCGGGTGGCGGCTGGATGAGCAGTTCTTC. Translated: CASSHRTSGWRLDEQFF.